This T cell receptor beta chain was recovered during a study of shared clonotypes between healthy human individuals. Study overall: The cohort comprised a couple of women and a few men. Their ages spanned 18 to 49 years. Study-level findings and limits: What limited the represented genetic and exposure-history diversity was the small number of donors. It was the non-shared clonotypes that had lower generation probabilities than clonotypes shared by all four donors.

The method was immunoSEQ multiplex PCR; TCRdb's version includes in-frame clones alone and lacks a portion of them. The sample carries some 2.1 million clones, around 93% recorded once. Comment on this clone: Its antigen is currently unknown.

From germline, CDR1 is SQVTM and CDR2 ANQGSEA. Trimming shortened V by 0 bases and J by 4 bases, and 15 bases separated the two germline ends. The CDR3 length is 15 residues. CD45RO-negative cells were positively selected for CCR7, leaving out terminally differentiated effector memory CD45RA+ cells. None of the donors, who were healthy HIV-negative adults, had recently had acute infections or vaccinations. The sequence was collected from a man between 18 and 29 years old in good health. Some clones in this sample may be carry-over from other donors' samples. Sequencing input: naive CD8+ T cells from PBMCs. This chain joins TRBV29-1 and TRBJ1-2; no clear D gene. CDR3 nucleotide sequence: TGCAGCGTTGAAGAACCTAGCTATTGGACCTATGGCTACACCTTC. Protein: CSVEEPSYWTYGYTF.